The next 3 T cell receptor beta chains were all read from a single sample in a study of blood T cell repertoires in COVID-19. Profiling relied on immunoSEQ multiplex PCR, and the TCRdb table lists in-frame clones only, not all of them. This table holds about 210,000 clones, roughly 80% found once. Sequenced input: peripheral blood. The receptors derive from a man in his 60s with COVID-19, enrolled during active disease.

The rearrangement joins TRBV3-1 (or the pseudogene TRBV3-2) to TRBJ2-1; weak D call: TRBD2 (6 bases). The germline V gene has CDR1 LGHDT and CDR2 YNNKEL (reference sequence). The CDR3 has 15 amino acids. V lost 6 bases and J 6 bases, leaving 18 bases between the germline ends. The CDR3 DNA follows: TGTGCCAGCAGGGTGGGACTTGGCGGCCGCAATGAGCAGTTCTTC. Its protein product is CASRVGLGGRNEQFF.

This chain links TRBV6-2 or TRBV6-3 with TRBJ1-1; D is possibly TRBD1 (5 bases). CDR1 and CDR2 from the germline V gene are MNHEY and SVGEGT. Deletions cut 0 bases from V and 11 bases from J, with 16 bases between. The CDR3 spans 14 residues. CDR3 protein: CASSYSQGGGGAFF. The CDR3 nucleotides read TGTGCCAGCAGTTACTCGCAGGGTGGCGGTGGTGCTTTCTTT.

The chain carries TRBV5-4 and TRBJ2-7; 9 bases are a match to TRBD2. J lost 2 bases, V lost 0 bases, and 6 bases had no gene match. Germline V gene sequence: CDR1 SGHNT, CDR2 YYREEE (reference sequence). The CDR3 is made up of 16 amino acids. CDR3 DNA: TGTGCCAGCAGCTTGGTGGGACTAGCTGAGACCTACGAGCAGTACTTC. Amino acids: CASSLVGLAETYEQYF. Full variable domain (outside the CDR3, taken from reference TRBV5-4 and TRBJ2-7): ETGVTQSPTHLIKTRGQQVTLRCSSQSGHNTVSWYQQALGQGPQFIFQYYREEENGRGNFPPRFSGLQFPNYSSELNVNALELDDSALYLCASSLVGLAETYEQYFGPGTRLTVT.